This T cell receptor (delta chain) was sequenced in a study of Vδ1+ human thymocytes. The CDR3 length is 14 residues. Germline V gene lookup returns CDR1 TSWWSYY and CDR2 QGS. V was shortened by 0 bases and J by 1 base, with 6 bases between the two germline ends. Findings and caveats of the study: Thymic TRG and TRD repertoires appeared highly polyclonal, with Gaussian CDR3 length distributions. Unlike peripheral blood Vdelta1+ controls, thymic delta-chain sequences included 20% to 25% Vdelta2 and few Vdelta3.

Concerning this clone itself: Its antigen is currently unknown.

Extracted RNA was reverse transcribed into cDNA. Pooled V-gene forward primers with one constant-region reverse primer generated the CDR3 amplicons by multiplex PCR. TCRdb reanalyzed the multiplex PCR reads using CATT. The table shows more than 50,000 delta-chain clones, with around 15% occurring only once. Sequenced input: Vdelta1+ gamma-delta thymocytes from the thymus. Indicated subset: FACS-sorted CD3+ TCRalphabeta- TCRVdelta1+ TCRVdelta2- thymocytes. V is TRDV1 and J is TRDJ1; unclear D gene. The TCR sequence derives from a boy younger than two who had congenital heart surgery. This CDR3 reads CALGELSITDKLIF. The CDR3 region has the DNA TGTGCTCTTGGGGAACTATCCATCACCGATAAACTCATCTTT.